The 21 T cell receptor beta chains in this list originate from one sample, sequenced in a study of blood T cell repertoires in COVID-19. TCRdb's table, derived via immunoSEQ multiplex PCR, lists solely in-frame clones and lacks some. This sample carries about 150,000 clones, around 87% of them seen once, and the ten largest clones take 8.6%. The sample consisted of peripheral blood. These receptors came from a woman aged 45-65 years with active or convalescent COVID-19.

This clone was found once. The CDR3 region has the DNA TGTGCCAGCAGCGCTGCAGGGGGCCTGGGGCAGTACTTC. This sequence encodes CASSAAGGLGQYF. The rearrangement links TRBV3-1 (or the pseudogene TRBV3-2) to TRBJ2-7; 8 positions match TRBD1. CDR1 and CDR2 from the germline V gene are LGHDT and YNNKEL (reference sequence). V lost 5 bases and J lost 9; bases outside the gene matches: 9. The CDR3 covers 13 residues.

The chain carries TRBV7-8 and TRBJ2-1; 10 bases are shared with TRBD1. The CDR3 is 21 residues long. V trimming: 2 bases; J trimming: 0 bases; junction bases outside the gene matches: 16. Germline V CDR1 and CDR2: SGHVS, FQNEAQ. The CDR3 loop reads CASSLSLSGQGVTSSYNEQFF. CDR3 in DNA: TGTGCCAGCAGCTTAAGCCTTTCCGGACAGGGGGTGACAAGCTCCTACAATGAGCAGTTCTTC. Variable domain in full (rest from reference TRBV7-8 and TRBJ2-1): GAGVSQSPRYKVAKRGQDVALRCDPISGHVSLFWYQQALGQGPEFLTYFQNEAQLDKSGLPSDRFFAERPEGSVSTLKIQRTQQEDSAVYLCASSLSLSGQGVTSSYNEQFFGPGTRLTVL.

In its sample, this clone was seen a few times. V is TRBV7-2 and J is TRBJ2-7; D is uncertain. The CDR3 runs 14 residues. The germline V gene encodes CDR1 SGHTA and CDR2 FQGNSA. Trimming took off 1 base at V and 1 base at J, with 8 bases between the two ends. CDR3 sequence reads: CASSLVGQSYEQYF. The CDR3 DNA follows: TGTGCCAGCAGCTTAGTGGGCCAATCCTACGAGCAGTACTTC.

V usage is TRBV27 and J usage is TRBJ2-1, with 10 bases lining up with TRBD1. Germline values: CDR1 MNHEY, CDR2 SMNVEV (reference sequence). V was clipped by 4 bases and J by 6 bases; unmatched bases: 6. This CDR3 is built from 15 residues. CDR3 bases: TGTGCCAGCAGTTCCCCGGGGACAGGGGTCAATGAGCAGTTCTTC. This codes for CASSSPGTGVNEQFF.

The chain combines TRBV9 with TRBJ2-3; D is ambiguous. The CDR3 runs 12 residues. Germline V lookup: CDR1 SGDLS, CDR2 YYNGEE. The ends were cut back, 1 base at V and 8 bases at J, with 8 bases in the middle. The CDR3 here is CASSVNRGTQYF. CDR3 coding DNA: TGTGCCAGCAGCGTAAATCGAGGTACGCAGTATTTT.

This chain uses TRBV19 with TRBJ1-2, with D unclear. Germline CDR1 LNHDA, CDR2 SQIVND (reference sequence). V was clipped by 5 bases and J by 2 bases, with 12 bases between them. The CDR3 consists of 14 residues. The CDR3 sequence is CASSPLGDNYGYTF. The DNA for the CDR3 is TGTGCCAGTAGTCCCTTGGGAGACAACTATGGCTACACCTTC. The whole variable domain, remainder taken from reference TRBV19 and TRBJ1-2, is DGGITQSPKYLFRKEGQNVTLSCEQNLNHDAMYWYRQDPGQGLRLIYYSQIVNDFQKGDIAEGYSVSREKKESFPLTVTSAQKNPTAFYLCASSPLGDNYGYTFGSGTRLTVV.

The chain links TRBV28 to TRBJ2-4, with D possibly being TRBD2 (5 bases). V was shortened by 2 bases and J by 7 bases, with 12 bases between the two germline ends. This CDR3 region has 14 residues. In germline, CDR1 is MDHEN, CDR2 SYDVKM. The CDR3 coding sequence is TGTGCCAGCAGTTTAGAGGGTCCGAGGAACATTCAGTACTTC. Amino acids: CASSLEGPRNIQYF.

Comment on this clone: The germline gene is not matched at one end of the junction; a read error may be the cause. The chain uses TRBV6-5 and TRBJ1-1; D not resolved. This CDR3 is built from 12 residues. Per the germline V gene, CDR1 is MNHEY and CDR2 is SVGAGI. CDR3 sequence (DNA): TGTGCCAGCAGAGGATTTAACAGTGAAGCTTTCTTT. Protein product: CASRGFNSEAFF.

J is TRBJ1-2 and V is TRBV27; D may be TRBD1 (5 bases). Germline CDR1 and CDR2: MNHEY and SMNVEV (reference sequence). V lost 3 bases to trimming and J lost 3 bases, with 11 bases between them. CDR3 length: 14 amino acids. Here the CDR3 DNA reads TGTGCCAGCAGTTTTCTAGGGGAAGACTATGGCTACACCTTC. Translation gives CASSFLGEDYGYTF.

The chain has TRBV5-8 and TRBJ2-5; TRBD1 matches 7 bases. Germline V gene sequence: CDR1 SGHTS, CDR2 YDEGEE. The ends lost 3 bases at V and 4 bases at J; junction bases unmatched: 3. The CDR3 loop spans 13 amino acids. CDR3 protein: CASSWRQGETQYF. In nucleotides, the CDR3 is TGTGCCAGCAGCTGGAGACAGGGAGAGACCCAGTACTTC.

This clone was seen only a few times. This chain joins TRBV5-1 and TRBJ2-7; TRBD1 matches at 8 bases. This CDR3 has 14 amino acids. Germline CDR1 is SGHRS and CDR2 is YFSETQ. With V trimmed by 6 bases and J by 2 bases, 7 bases remained unmatched. The CDR3 DNA reads TGCGCCAGCAAGCCCGGGACAGGCCCCTACGAGCAGTACTTC. This codes for CASKPGTGPYEQYF.

The chain uses TRBV7-9 and TRBJ1-1; perhaps TRBD1 as D (6 bases). The length of the CDR3 is 15 residues. Germline CDR1 is SEHNR and CDR2 is FQNEAQ (reference sequence). Trimming cost V 1 base and J 1 base, with 10 bases left between them. The CDR3 here is CASSLDRVENTEAFF. CDR3 DNA: TGTGCCAGCAGCTTAGACAGGGTGGAGAACACTGAAGCTTTCTTT.

This rearrangement joins TRBV5-1 to TRBJ2-7; 10 bases are a match to TRBD1. Trimming removed 2 bases from V and 0 bases from J; junction bases left unmatched: 2. This CDR3 has 15 residues. The germline gives CDR1 SGHRS, CDR2 YFSETQ. CDR3 protein: CASSLGTGVSYEQYF. CDR3 sequence (DNA): TGCGCCAGCAGCTTAGGGACAGGGGTCTCCTACGAGCAGTACTTC.

The genes are TRBV5-1 and TRBJ2-2, with 10 bases aligning to TRBD2. The germline gives CDR1 SGHRS, CDR2 YFSETQ. Unmatched junction bases numbered 5, after V lost 2 bases and J lost 4 bases. This CDR3 comprises 16 residues. CDR3 nucleotides: TGCGCCAGCAGCTTCGCTAGCGGGAGCCCCACCGGGGAGCTGTTTTTT. Its translation: CASSFASGSPTGELFF.

The chain links TRBV6-4 to TRBJ2-1, with 8 bases that match TRBD2. CDR1 MRHNA and CDR2 SNTAGT come from the germline V gene. Trimming cost V 4 bases and J 4 bases; bases outside gene matches: 6. The CDR3 spans 15 residues. DNA of the CDR3: TGTGCCAGCAGTGCAAGCGGGAGAGGATACAATGAGCAGTTCTTC. It codes for CASSASGRGYNEQFF.

The chain couples TRBV7-2 to TRBJ2-5, with D hard to call. Looked up from germline, CDR1 is SGHTA and CDR2 is FQGNSA. V was clipped by 2 bases and J by 4 bases, with 14 bases between them. The CDR3 loop spans 15 amino acids. Here the CDR3 reads CASSLSRSSGETQYF. The CDR3, as DNA: TGTGCCAGCAGCTTATCTCGCAGTTCGGGAGAGACCCAGTACTTC.

The chain links TRBV10-3 to TRBJ1-1, with 9 bases fitting TRBD1. This CDR3 is 16 amino acids long. Germline CDR1 reads ENHRY; CDR2 reads SYGVKD. The V gene end was trimmed by 6 bases and the J gene end by 4 bases; junction bases not matched to a gene: 12. CDR3 sequence: CAIRGQGGLRSTEAFF. Here the CDR3 DNA reads TGTGCCATCAGGGGACAGGGTGGTCTAAGGAGCACTGAAGCTTTCTTT.

This clone was found once. This sequence joins TRBV9 and TRBJ1-2; 11 bases align to TRBD1. Trimming at V came to 4 bases and at J to 8 bases, leaving 16 bases not matched to a gene. CDR3 length equals 17 residues. In germline, CDR1 is SGDLS, CDR2 YYNGEE. The CDR3 reads CASSPSRTGGAWNGYTF. The CDR3 coding sequence is TGTGCCAGCAGCCCATCCAGGACAGGGGGCGCGTGGAACGGCTACACCTTC. The full variable domain, with the rest looked up from reference TRBV9 and TRBJ1-2, is DSGVTQTPKHLITATGQRVTLRCSPRSGDLSVYWYQQSLDQGLQFLIQYYNGEERAKGNILERFSAQQFPDLHSELNLSSLELGDSALYFCASSPSRTGGAWNGYTFGSGTRLTVV.

This clone occurred a few times. The rearrangement joins TRBV6-2 or TRBV6-3 to TRBJ1-1; no reliable D call. Per germline, CDR1 MNHEY and CDR2 SVGEGT. The CDR3 covers 13 residues. The V end lost 6 bases, the J end lost 4 bases, and 12 bases lay between the germline ends. The chain's CDR3 is CASSPTWSTEAFF. The CDR3 region has the DNA TGTGCCAGCAGCCCCACTTGGAGCACTGAAGCTTTCTTT.

This clone was counted only a few times. In DNA, the CDR3 is TGTGCCAGCATGGAGGGTTTGAACTATGGCTACACCTTC. Its translation: CASMEGLNYGYTF. The chain couples TRBV28 to TRBJ1-2; no clear D gene. Trimming removed 7 bases from V and 2 bases from J, with 11 bases in between. Germline V gene sequence: CDR1 MDHEN, CDR2 SYDVKM. The CDR3 totals 13 residues.

CDR3 nucleotide sequence: TGCGCCAGCAGCTTGGCCGGGACTGCACCCTACAATGAGCAGTTCTTC. Protein: CASSLAGTAPYNEQFF. The chain couples TRBV5-1 to TRBJ2-1; weak D call: TRBD2 (6 bases). Germline lookup yields CDR1 SGHRS and CDR2 YFSETQ. The CDR3 is made up of 16 amino acids. Trimming pared 0 bases from V and 2 bases from J, leaving 12 bases between.